The rows below give T cell receptor beta chains drawn from one sample of a study of cytomegalovirus exposure and HLA in healthy donors. The data were produced by immunoSEQ multiplex PCR, yet TCRdb's version contains in-frame clones alone and is incomplete. The table lists 100,000 to 150,000 clones, 80% to 90% of them singletons. Sample: PBMCs. All receptors derive from a young woman in good health and CMV-seronegative. Both conserved end residues are part of each CDR3. A D gene is named only where the DNA matches it firmly. Size is stated for part of the rows, as once, few or many counts, or as a class when the clone is expanded.

CASNRLAASTDTQYF	TGTGCCAGCAACCGACTAGCGGCGAGCACAGATACGCAGTATTTT	TRBD2	TRBJ2-3	.	TRBV9
CASREGTWEAYGYTF	TGTGCCAGCAGGGAGGGAACTTGGGAGGCCTATGGCTACACCTTC	.	TRBJ1-2	.	TRBV2
CASSEGTARIQQYF	TGTGCCAGCAGTGAAGGGACAGCCCGCATTCAGCAGTACTTC	.	TRBJ2-7	.	TRBV6-1
CASSLTENTEAFF	TGTGCCAGCAGTCTGACAGAGAACACTGAAGCTTTCTTT	.	TRBJ1-1	.	TRBV28
CASSSGTDNQPQHF	TGTGCCAGTAGCTCCGGGACAGACAATCAGCCCCAGCATTTT	TRBD1	TRBJ1-5	.	TRBV19
CASSGASGRAVGEQYF	TGTGCCAGCAGTGGAGCTAGCGGGAGGGCCGTGGGGGAGCAGTACTTC	TRBD2	TRBJ2-7	few	TRBV27
CASSLSRGAYEQYF	TGTGCCAGCAGTTTATCGCGGGGGGCTTACGAGCAGTACTTC	TRBD2	TRBJ2-7	few	TRBV27
CASRRQPNERTEAFF	TGTGCCAGCAGAAGACAGCCGAACGAGCGCACTGAAGCTTTCTTT	.	TRBJ1-1	.	TRBV6-5
CASSLAGVTNEKLFF	TGTGCCAGCAGTTTGGCAGGGGTTACTAATGAAAAACTGTTTTTT	.	TRBJ1-4	.	TRBV28
CASSAIQGAQPQHF	TGTGCCAGCAGTGCTATACAGGGCGCCCAGCCCCAGCATTTT	.	TRBJ1-5	.	TRBV6-1
CASSGTSGSVTDTQYF	TGTGCCAGCAGCGGGACTAGCGGGAGTGTCACAGATACGCAGTATTTT	TRBD2	TRBJ2-3	.	TRBV9
CASSPVRGVVGNTIYF	TGTGCCAGCAGCCCCGTTAGGGGTGTAGTTGGAAACACCATATATTTT	.	TRBJ1-3	.	TRBV7-8
CASSGQLQETQYF	TGTGCCAGTAGTGGACAGCTCCAAGAGACCCAGTACTTC	.	TRBJ2-5	.	TRBV19
CASSEGQDTGELFF	TGTGCCAGCAGTGAAGGACAGGACACCGGGGAGCTGTTTTTT	TRBD1	TRBJ2-2	.	TRBV6-4
CASSLLQGNFYEQYF	TGTGCCAGCAGCTTGCTCCAGGGGAATTTCTACGAGCAGTACTTC	.	TRBJ2-7	.	TRBV5-5
CASSLRAGAQYNEQFF	TGCGCCAGCAGCTTGCGGGCGGGAGCCCAGTACAATGAGCAGTTCTTC	TRBD2	TRBJ2-1	.	TRBV5-1
CASSEAFPGTGQFF	TGTGCCAGCAGTGAAGCCTTCCCGGGGACAGGGCAGTTCTTC	TRBD1	TRBJ2-1	few	TRBV6-1
CASSFSSGIRTDTQYF	TGTGCCAGCAGCTTCTCTAGCGGGATAAGGACAGATACGCAGTATTTT	TRBD2	TRBJ2-3	.	TRBV5-4
CASIPGQVRYEQYF	TGTGCCAGCATCCCGGGACAGGTGAGGTACGAGCAGTACTTC	TRBD1	TRBJ2-7	.	TRBV6-5
CAWSVTQGSEQYF	TGTGCCTGGAGTGTTACACAGGGGAGCGAGCAGTACTTC	TRBD1	TRBJ2-7	.	TRBV30
CASSSRQGFFRTPLHF	TGTGCCAGCAGCTCGAGACAGGGTTTTTTTCGGACACCCCTCCACTTT	TRBD1	TRBJ1-6	.	TRBV5-5
CAWSETDNSPLHF	TGTGCCTGGAGTGAGACAGATAATTCACCCCTCCACTTT	.	TRBJ1-6	.	TRBV30
CASSQGRVSYEQYF	TGTGCCAGTAGTCAGGGTAGAGTCTCCTACGAGCAGTACTTC	.	TRBJ2-7	.	TRBV19
CASSFSRGYGQGRYEQYF	TGTGCCAGCAGTTTTTCTAGGGGATATGGACAGGGGCGCTACGAGCAGTACTTC	TRBD1	TRBJ2-7	.	TRBV28
CASSLGTVGNTIYF	TGTGCCAGCAGCCTCGGGACAGTTGGAAACACCATATATTTT	TRBD1	TRBJ1-3	.	TRBV5-6
CASSIVSESGELFF	TGTGCCAGTAGTATAGTAAGCGAATCCGGGGAGCTGTTTTTT	.	TRBJ2-2	.	TRBV19
CASSYSGTAYEQYF	TGTGCCAGCAGTTACTCCGGGACAGCCTACGAGCAGTACTTC	TRBD1	TRBJ2-7	.	TRBV6-5
CASSRGTANYGYTF	TGTGCCAGCAGCCGAGGGACAGCCAACTATGGCTACACCTTC	TRBD1	TRBJ1-2	.	TRBV13
CASSGSGTSGGAYNEQFF	TGTGCCAGCAGCGGCTCCGGGACTAGCGGGGGGGCCTACAATGAGCAGTTCTTC	TRBD2	TRBJ2-1	.	TRBV9
CASSQGGQAYEQYF	TGTGCCAGCAGCCAAGGGGGCCAGGCCTACGAGCAGTACTTC	.	TRBJ2-7	.	TRBV4-2
CAWSRDTEKLAKNIQYF	TGTGCCTGGAGTCGGGACACAGAAAAACTAGCCAAAAACATTCAGTACTTC	.	TRBJ2-4	.	TRBV30
CASSQDLLAGGNEQFF	TGCGCCAGCAGCCAAGATTTGTTAGCGGGAGGCAATGAGCAGTTCTTC	TRBD2	TRBJ2-1	.	TRBV4-3
CASAKSEGGETQYF	TGTGCTAGTGCCAAATCCGAGGGAGGAGAGACCCAGTACTTC	.	TRBJ2-5	.	TRBV12-5
CASSPRPGDTQYF	TGTGCCAGCAGTCCGCGCCCCGGAGATACGCAGTATTTT	.	TRBJ2-3	.	TRBV28
CASSEFRGPGNTIYF	TGTGCCAGCAGTGAATTCCGAGGGCCTGGAAACACCATATATTTT	.	TRBJ1-3	.	TRBV2
CASSETVSYNEQFF	TGTGCCAGCAGCGAGACAGTCTCCTACAATGAGCAGTTCTTC	.	TRBJ2-1	.	TRBV2
CASSPTDTSGGKNIQYF	TGTGCCAGCTCACCCACCGACACTAGCGGGGGTAAAAACATTCAGTACTTC	TRBD2	TRBJ2-4	.	TRBV18
CASCDGGVSTGLFF	TGTGCCAGCTGCGATGGGGGGGTTTCCACGGGACTGTTTTTT	.	TRBJ1-4	.	TRBV2
CATSRAGTVRTNEKLFF	TGTGCCACCAGCAGGGCGGGGACAGTTCGAACTAATGAAAAACTGTTTTTT	TRBD1	TRBJ1-4	.	TRBV15
CASSPYRGSYEQYF	TGTGCCAGCAGTCCCTATAGGGGCTCCTACGAGCAGTACTTC	.	TRBJ2-7	.	TRBV27
CASSPVGETWEQYF	TGTGCCAGCAGCCCCGTGGGCGAAACGTGGGAGCAGTACTTC	.	TRBJ2-7	.	TRBV11-1
CASSLIGSSGELFF	TGTGCCAGCAGCTTAATCGGTAGCTCGGGGGAGCTGTTTTTT	.	TRBJ2-2	.	TRBV7-6
CASRAGTGLYEQYF	TGTGCCAGCAGAGCCGGGACAGGGCTCTACGAGCAGTACTTC	TRBD1	TRBJ2-7	.	TRBV2
CASKRAGNEKLFF	TGTGCCAGCAAGAGGGCTGGGAATGAAAAACTGTTTTTT	.	TRBJ1-4	.	TRBV7-3
CASSVDVTAGLFF	TGTGCCAGCAGCGTCGACGTCACCGCGGGACTGTTTTTT	.	TRBJ1-4	.	TRBV9